The 22 T cell receptor beta chains below come from one sample, sequenced in a study of OX40 agonist ivuxolimab in advanced cancers. TCRdb's table, derived via immunoSEQ multiplex PCR, lists solely in-frame clones and lacks some. Here the sample spans about 68,000 clones, 80% to 90% being singletons. The material was CD4+ or CD8+ T cells sorted from blood, obtained in a trial of the OX40 agonist ivuxolimab. All receptors derive from an adult with an advanced solid tumor such as melanoma, head and neck, liver or kidney cancer.

The chain joins TRBV5-4 to TRBJ1-1, with D possibly being TRBD1 (6 bases). V gave up 4 bases and J gave up 11 bases, with 21 bases separating them. The CDR3 extends over 14 amino acids. CDR1 and CDR2 (germline): SGHNT, YYREEE (reference sequence). This chain's CDR3 is CASSLPQGSQAAFF. The DNA for the CDR3 is TGTGCCAGCAGCCTACCACAGGGAAGTCAGGCTGCTTTCTTT.

J is TRBJ2-3 and V is TRBV5-4, with 11 bases that match TRBD2. Germline CDR1 reads SGHNT; CDR2 reads YYREEE (reference sequence). This CDR3 has 15 residues. J was trimmed by 4 bases and V by 4 bases; bases with no gene match: 5. For the CDR3, the DNA is TGTGCCAGCAGCATCATTAGCGGGAGGGCAGATACGCAGTATTTT. As protein: CASSIISGRADTQYF.

The J gene is TRBJ2-6, the V gene TRBV10-3; 7 nucleotides align to TRBD1. Germline-derived CDR1 and CDR2 are ENHRY and SYGVKD. The V and J ends lost 11 bases and 0 bases, in that order; junction bases with no gene match: 16. This CDR3 region has 18 residues. CDR3 amino acids: CAHSPDRTVDSGANVLTF. The CDR3 coding sequence is TGTGCCCACTCTCCGGACAGGACAGTGGACTCTGGGGCCAACGTCCTGACTTTC.

The CDR3: CASSFRGLAGYEQYF. The CDR3 bases are TGTGCCAGCAGTTTCAGGGGACTAGCGGGCTACGAGCAGTACTTC. This chain links TRBV27 with TRBJ2-7; 12 bases agree with TRBD2. The V and J ends lost 3 bases and 3 bases, in that order; junction bases with no gene match: 3. The length of the CDR3 is 15 residues. Germline assignment: CDR1 MNHEY and CDR2 SMNVEV (reference sequence).

The rearrangement links TRBV11-2 to TRBJ2-1; 8 nucleotides line up with TRBD1. The CDR3 runs 17 residues. Per the germline V gene, CDR1 is SGHAT and CDR2 is FQNNGV. V was clipped by 3 bases and J by 1 base; unmatched bases: 8. In nucleotides, the CDR3 is TGTGCCAGCAGCTTCGTCCTGGGACAGGCGTCCTACAATGAGCAGTTCTTC. It specifies CASSFVLGQASYNEQFF.

V and J are TRBV2 and TRBJ2-5; perhaps D is TRBD1 or TRBD2 (5 bases each). CDR1 and CDR2 from the germline V gene are SNHLY and FYNNEI. The ends were cut back, 8 bases at V and 3 bases at J, with 10 bases in the middle. The CDR3 runs 12 residues. CDR3 DNA: TGTGCCAGCGGGACGGAGGAAGAGACCCAGTACTTC. Its protein is CASGTEEETQYF. The variable domain in full, completed from reference TRBV2 and TRBJ2-5, reads EPEVTQTPSHQVTQMGQEVILRCVPISNHLYFYWYRQILGQKVEFLVSFYNNEISEKSEIFDDQFSVERPDGSNFTLKIRSTKLEDSAMYFCASGTEEETQYFGPGTRLLVL.

V gene TRBV19 combines with J gene TRBJ2-4; D gene ambiguous. CDR3 length: 14 residues. Germline CDR1 and CDR2: LNHDA and SQIVND (reference sequence). V lost 3 bases to trimming and J lost 4 bases, with 10 bases between them. CDR3 DNA: TGTGCCAGTAGTATCGCCCAGATAAAAAACATTCAGTACTTC. This sequence encodes CASSIAQIKNIQYF.

This chain joins TRBV2 and TRBJ1-4; 7 nucleotides line up with TRBD1. After removal of 4 bases from V and 15 bases from J, the junction contained 8 bases not matched to a gene. Germline assignment: CDR1 SNHLY and CDR2 FYNNEI. The CDR3 loop spans 12 amino acids. CDR3 coding DNA: TGTGCCAGCAGTGGTCTCCGGGACAGCTTGTTTTTT. Translation: CASSGLRDSLFF.

This chain connects TRBV9 to TRBJ2-6, with 12 bases lining up with TRBD2. Germline CDR1 reads SGDLS; CDR2 reads YYNGEE. There are 20 residues in the CDR3. The trim removed 1 base at V and 0 bases at J, leaving 8 bases unmatched. This CDR3 reads CASSVTLAGGKYSGANVLTF. In nucleotides, the CDR3 is TGTGCCAGCAGCGTAACTCTAGCGGGAGGGAAGTACTCTGGGGCCAACGTCCTGACTTTC.

The V gene is TRBV7-9, the J gene TRBJ1-1; 9 positions match TRBD1. The V segment lost 5 bases and the J segment 3 bases; nucleotides outside the gene matches: 7. The CDR3 runs to 15 residues. Germline V gives CDR1 SEHNR, CDR2 FQNEAQ (reference sequence). CDR3 DNA: TGTGCCAGCAGCGAACACAGGGGGCCTTACACTGAAGCTTTCTTT. As protein: CASSEHRGPYTEAFF. The entire variable domain, with the rest obtained from reference TRBV7-9 and TRBJ1-1, is as follows: DTGVSQNPRHKITKRGQNVTFRCDPISEHNRLYWYRQTLGQGPEFLTYFQNEAQLEKSRLLSDRFSAERPKGSFSTLEIQRTEQGDSAMYLCASSEHRGPYTEAFFGQGTRLTVV.

CDR3 loop: CAGHDPNTEAFF. Written as DNA, the CDR3 is TGTGCCGGACATGACCCAAACACTGAAGCTTTCTTT. The chain has TRBV7-2 and TRBJ1-1, with D perhaps matching TRBD1 (5 bases). Trimming shortened V by 11 bases and J by 2 bases, and 12 bases separated the two germline ends. CDR1 SGHTA and CDR2 FQGNSA come from the germline V gene. The CDR3 has 12 amino acids.

The chain uses TRBV9 and TRBJ2-1; 13 positions agree with TRBD2. The length of the CDR3 is 16 residues. The V gene's germline CDR1 is SGDLS and CDR2 YYNGEE. V lost 3 bases, J lost 6 bases, and 6 bases stayed unmatched. CDR3 protein: CASSAQGLAGVNEQFF. The CDR3 DNA reads TGTGCCAGCAGCGCCCAAGGACTAGCGGGAGTCAATGAGCAGTTCTTC.

The V gene is TRBV27, the J gene TRBJ1-2; D is uncertain. Trimming removed 5 bases from V and 3 bases from J, with 10 bases in between. Per the germline V gene, CDR1 is MNHEY and CDR2 is SMNVEV (reference sequence). The CDR3 is 13 residues long. The DNA of the CDR3 is TGTGCCAGCAGTGCAGAGGTTCACTATGGCTACACCTTC. Its translation is CASSAEVHYGYTF.

The chain combines TRBV5-1 with TRBJ2-2; 9 bases are a match to TRBD1. Looked up from germline, CDR1 is SGHRS and CDR2 is YFSETQ. The CDR3 runs 15 residues. With 4 bases clipped from V and 5 bases from J, the junction kept 6 bases outside the gene matches. CDR3 nucleotides: TGCGCCAGCAGCGAGGACAGGGGAAGAACCGGGGAGCTGTTTTTT. This translates into CASSEDRGRTGELFF. Based on the CDR3 plus reference TRBV5-1 and TRBJ2-2, the full variable domain is KAGVTQTPRYLIKTRGQQVTLSCSPISGHRSVSWYQQTPGQGLQFLFEYFSETQRNKGNFPGRFSGRQFSNSRSEMNVSTLELGDSALYLCASSEDRGRTGELFFGEGSRLTVL.

The V and J genes are TRBV9 and TRBJ2-4; tentatively, D is TRBD2 (5 bases). The CDR3 is 15 residues long. Germline-derived CDR1 and CDR2 are SGDLS and YYNGEE. Trimming stripped 0 bases from V and 3 bases from J, with 10 bases between. The DNA of the CDR3 is TGTGCCAGCAGCGTAGATCCGGGGAGCAAAAACATTCAGTACTTC. Amino acid sequence: CASSVDPGSKNIQYF. The full variable domain, its missing parts supplied by reference TRBV9 and TRBJ2-4, is DSGVTQTPKHLITATGQRVTLRCSPRSGDLSVYWYQQSLDQGLQFLIQYYNGEERAKGNILERFSAQQFPDLHSELNLSSLELGDSALYFCASSVDPGSKNIQYFGAGTRLSVL.

J is TRBJ2-3 and V is TRBV19, with D possibly called TRBD1 or TRBD2 (5 bases each). Germline-derived CDR1 and CDR2 are LNHDA and SQIVND (reference sequence). The CDR3 has 13 residues. Trimming pared 6 bases from V and 2 bases from J, leaving 9 bases between. CDR3 DNA: TGTGCCAGTAGCGGGACGAACACAGATACGCAGTATTTT. It yields the protein CASSGTNTDTQYF.

CDR3 region: CASSLIQGASEQYF. CDR3 sequence (DNA): TGTGCCAGCAGCTTAATTCAGGGGGCCAGCGAGCAGTACTTC. The rearrangement links TRBV7-6 to TRBJ2-7; 8 nucleotides line up with TRBD1. The trim removed 2 bases at V and 6 bases at J, leaving 6 bases unmatched. Germline V lookup: CDR1 SGHVS, CDR2 FNYEAQ. CDR3 size: 14 residues. Together with reference TRBV7-6 and TRBJ2-7, the CDR3 gives the full variable domain: GAGVSQSPRYKVTKRGQDVALRCDPISGHVSLYWYRQALGQGPEFLTYFNYEAQQDKSGLPNDRFSAERPEGSISTLTIQRTEQRDSAMYRCASSLIQGASEQYFGPGTRLTVT.

Within the sample, this clone is medium-sized. The rearrangement joins TRBV6-5 to TRBJ1-2; D uncertain. The CDR3 spans 14 residues. Germline assignment: CDR1 MNHEY and CDR2 SVGAGI. V was clipped by 2 bases and J by 3 bases, with 10 bases between them. CDR3 residues: CASSYREGHYGYTF. In DNA form, the CDR3 reads TGTGCCAGCAGTTACCGGGAAGGGCACTATGGCTACACCTTC.

The V gene is TRBV7-3, the J gene TRBJ2-1; 7 positions agree with TRBD2. Germline CDR1 reads SGHTA; CDR2 reads FQGTGA. V was pared by 5 bases and J by 7 bases, with 11 bases of the junction left unmatched. This CDR3 comprises 15 residues. CDR3 amino acids: CASSASGISRNEQFF. In DNA, the CDR3 is TGTGCCAGCAGCGCCAGCGGGATAAGTCGGAATGAGCAGTTCTTC.

In its sample, this clone was seen a few times. J is TRBJ1-3 and V is TRBV11-2; no firm D call. V was clipped by 7 bases and J by 4 bases, with 11 bases between them. The CDR3 totals 13 residues. Germline V CDR1 and CDR2: SGHAT, FQNNGV. Here the CDR3 DNA reads TGTGCCAGCAACCCCGGCGGGGGAAACACCATATATTTT. Its translation is CASNPGGGNTIYF.

This clone is categorized as medium-sized. The J gene is TRBJ1-2, the V gene TRBV9; D gene ambiguous. V dropped 0 bases and J dropped 9 bases, with 18 bases sitting between them. Germline V gene sequence: CDR1 SGDLS, CDR2 YYNGEE. CDR3 length: 15 residues. As DNA, the CDR3 is TGTGCCAGCAGCGTAGCCCCATCGGTGGGCGGAAGCTACACCTTC. Residues: CASSVAPSVGGSYTF.

The V call is TRBV30, the J call TRBJ1-4; maybe TRBD1 (6 bases). Germline lookup yields CDR1 GTSNPN and CDR2 SVGIG (reference sequence). Trimming pared 1 base from V and 4 bases from J, leaving 13 bases between. This CDR3 comprises 15 residues. The CDR3 region is CAWSAYRVDNEKLFF. The CDR3 DNA sequence: TGTGCCTGGAGTGCTTACAGGGTTGATAATGAAAAACTGTTTTTT.